The clone carrying this T cell receptor beta chain was found a few times. These data are taken from a study of cytomegalovirus exposure and HLA in healthy donors. Researchers ran the PCR with 60 Vbeta and 13 Jbeta primers. Libraries were prepared by immunoSEQ multiplex PCR; TCRdb keeps only in-frame clonotypes and omits some of them. The data hold tens of thousands of clones, with around 53% observed a single time. Germline V gives CDR1 MNHNY, CDR2 SVGAGI (reference sequence). V gave up 6 bases and J gave up 4 bases, with 12 bases separating them. This CDR3 has 13 residues. The origin of this receptor is a woman between 35 and 50 years old in good health and CMV-seropositive. The sample was PBMCs. This chain uses TRBV6-6 with TRBJ1-2; TRBD1 is a possible D gene (5 bases). This CDR3 reads CASRPDSLYGYTF. CDR3 DNA: TGTGCCAGCAGACCCGACAGCCTCTATGGCTACACCTTC.